The sequence of this T cell receptor (beta chain) was determined in a study of technical replicates of blood from several donors. This table comes from immunoSEQ multiplex PCR, and its TCRdb copy is limited to in-frame clones, with some not included. This sample has fewer than 45,000 clones, with around 96% found just once. The germline V gene encodes CDR1 MNHNS and CDR2 SASEGT. This CDR3 region has 13 residues. With respect to this clone: Sequence at one end of the junction differs from germline and may be a read error.

The TCR was taken from a human donor in good health. The sequenced material came from T cells isolated from PBMCs. V usage is TRBV6-1 and J usage is TRBJ2-1; 14 positions match TRBD2. CDR3 in amino acids: CGTSGSSYNEQFF. The DNA of the CDR3 is TGCGGGACTAGCGGGAGCTCCTACAATGAGCAGTTCTTC.